These 29 T cell receptor beta chains came from one sample sequenced in a study of radiation and T cells in renal cell carcinoma. The time point here: blood 4 weeks post-SBRT, at nephrectomy. The treatment here: 15 Gy SBRT to primary tumor, nephrectomy 4 weeks later. Clones were sequenced by immunoSEQ multiplex PCR, and TCRdb holds only the in-frame ones, with some missing. The data hold around 81,000 clones, with approximately 80% observed a single time. Sequences were derived from blood, sampled from a patient whose treatment included radiotherapy and nephrectomy. Receptors originate from a man aged 50-60 years with renal cell carcinoma.

The V gene is TRBV11-3, the J gene TRBJ2-7; D is possibly TRBD1 or TRBD2 (5 bases each). The CDR3 contains 15 residues. Per germline, CDR1 SGHNT and CDR2 YENEEA. The V and J ends lost 2 bases and 2 bases respectively, with 13 bases between them. The CDR3 DNA follows: TGTGCCAGCAGCTTAAGTTGGGGGAGAGCCTACGAGCAGTACTTC. Protein: CASSLSWGRAYEQYF.

The rearrangement uses TRBV4-3 and TRBJ2-4; tentative D call: TRBD1 (5 bases). Trimming removed 0 bases from V and 5 bases from J, with 5 bases in between. There are 13 residues in the CDR3. Germline lookup yields CDR1 LGHNA and CDR2 YSLEER. In DNA form, the CDR3 reads TGCGCCAGCAGCCAAGAGGGGCAAAACATTCAGTACTTC. Its protein product is CASSQEGQNIQYF.

In this sample, this clone turned up a few times. The chain employs TRBV9 and TRBJ2-3; D may match TRBD1 or TRBD2 (5 bases each). The germline CDR1 and CDR2 sequences are SGDLS and YYNGEE. This CDR3 has 17 amino acids. Trimming stripped 4 bases from V and 1 base from J, with 19 bases between. The CDR3 loop reads CASSPRWGIVGTDTQYF. CDR3 coding DNA: TGTGCCAGCAGCCCCCGTTGGGGGATTGTTGGCACAGATACGCAGTATTTT.

The V gene is TRBV6-6, the J gene TRBJ1-5; the D is unclear. The germline V gene has CDR1 MNHNY and CDR2 SVGAGI (reference sequence). Trimming cost V 0 bases and J 4 bases, with 13 bases left between them. This CDR3 is 16 amino acids long. CDR3 in DNA: TGTGCCAGCAGTTACTCCCCAGGCAGCTCGAATCAGCCCCAGCATTTT. Protein: CASSYSPGSSNQPQHF.

The chain is built from TRBV5-1 and TRBJ2-7; the D is unclear. CDR3 size: 13 residues. V gave up 5 bases and J gave up 2 bases, with 11 bases separating them. Per the germline V gene, CDR1 is SGHRS and CDR2 is YFSETQ. CDR3 in DNA: TGCGCCAGCAGTTACGGGCGGACCTACGAGCAGTACTTC. Residues: CASSYGRTYEQYF.

The chain links TRBV18 to TRBJ2-5; TRBD2 aligns across 9 bases. The CDR3 has 16 residues. Losses at the gene ends were 3 bases for V and 3 bases for J; bases not matched to a gene: 8. CDR1 KGHSH and CDR2 LQKENI come from the germline V gene. The CDR3, as DNA: TGTGCCAGCTCACCCTCGAGCGGGGGGATTAAAGAGACCCAGTACTTC. Protein: CASSPSSGGIKETQYF.

The J gene is TRBJ1-1, the V gene TRBV27; D remains ambiguous. V shed 6 bases and J shed 4 bases, with 18 bases lying between them. CDR3 length equals 15 residues. The germline CDR1 and CDR2 sequences are MNHEY and SMNVEV (reference sequence). The CDR3 loop is CASRSRTIRPTEAFF. The CDR3 nucleotides read TGTGCCAGCAGATCAAGAACCATCCGACCCACTGAAGCTTTCTTT.

The V gene is TRBV19, the J gene TRBJ2-7; the match to TRBD1 covers 10 bases. Germline CDR1 and CDR2: LNHDA and SQIVND (reference sequence). The V segment lost 5 bases and the J segment 9 bases; nucleotides outside the gene matches: 7. CDR3 length: 13 residues. The CDR3 DNA reads as TGTGCCAGTAGTCTGGGACAGGGGTCCTTGCAGTACTTC. Protein: CASSLGQGSLQYF.

The rearrangement uses TRBV27 and TRBJ2-2; TRBD2 matches at 9 bases. Germline loops: CDR1 MNHEY, CDR2 SMNVEV (reference sequence). There are 14 residues in the CDR3. After removal of 3 bases from V and 7 bases from J, the junction contained 3 bases not matched to a gene. The CDR3 spells CASSFGSGSGELFF. The CDR3 region has the DNA TGTGCCAGCAGTTTCGGTAGCGGGAGCGGGGAGCTGTTTTTT.

CDR3 protein: CASSLAGQSYEQYF. The CDR3, as DNA: TGCGCCAGCAGCTTGGCAGGACAGTCCTACGAGCAGTACTTC. This sequence joins TRBV5-1 and TRBJ2-7, with D possibly TRBD1 on 6 matching bases. This CDR3 region has 14 residues. V was trimmed by 0 bases and J by 1 base, leaving 8 bases between them. From germline, CDR1 is SGHRS and CDR2 YFSETQ.

The V call is TRBV6-5, the J call TRBJ1-5; D is possibly TRBD1 (5 bases). Germline V gene data show CDR1 as MNHEY and CDR2 as SVGAGI. Trimming left V 4 bases short and J 4 bases short, with 11 bases between. This CDR3 has 14 residues. The CDR3 protein is CASSSTGSNQPQHF. The DNA of the CDR3 is TGTGCCAGCAGTTCAACAGGTTCTAATCAGCCCCAGCATTTT.

This chain joins TRBV4-2 and TRBJ1-3; D not certain. The germline V gene encodes CDR1 LGHNA and CDR2 YNFKEQ. This CDR3 is 18 amino acids long. The V end lost 4 bases, the J end lost 0 bases, and 19 bases lay between the germline ends. CDR3 residues: CASSPEWGVRLSGNTIYF. DNA of the CDR3: TGTGCCAGCAGCCCCGAGTGGGGAGTACGACTCTCTGGAAACACCATATATTTT.

The rearrangement joins TRBV6-1 to TRBJ2-2; the match to TRBD1 covers 10 bases. This CDR3 is 15 amino acids long. Germline CDR1 reads MNHNS; CDR2 reads SASEGT. The V gene end was trimmed by 6 bases and the J gene end by 4 bases; junction bases not matched to a gene: 5. CDR3 DNA sequence: TGTGCCAGCAGGAGGGACAGGGGTGGCACCGGGGAGCTGTTTTTT. This encodes CASRRDRGGTGELFF.

The gene calls are TRBV18 and TRBJ2-5; D remains unclear. Trimming pared 1 base from V and 5 bases from J, leaving 11 bases between. The germline CDR1 and CDR2 sequences are KGHSH and LQKENI. This CDR3 contains 14 residues. CDR3: CASSPQGSRETQYF. CDR3 nucleotides: TGTGCCAGCTCACCACAGGGAAGTCGGGAGACCCAGTACTTC.

The chain links TRBV7-2 to TRBJ2-7; D call uncertain. This CDR3 is built from 14 residues. Germline V CDR1 and CDR2: SGHTA, FQGNSA. The V and J ends lost 0 bases and 4 bases respectively, with 10 bases between them. This CDR3 reads CASSLAGPDYEQYF. For the CDR3, the DNA is TGTGCCAGCAGCTTAGCGGGCCCAGATTACGAGCAGTACTTC.

The chain links TRBV15 to TRBJ2-1; TRBD2 is a possible D gene (6 bases). Germline-derived CDR1 and CDR2 are LNHNV and YYDKDF (reference sequence). This CDR3 contains 16 residues. The ends were cut back, 1 base at V and 0 bases at J, with 10 bases in the middle. The CDR3 sequence is CATSRGGTSSYNEQFF. CDR3 DNA: TGTGCCACCAGCAGAGGGGGGACTTCCTCCTACAATGAGCAGTTCTTC.

This clone has a single count. The chain has TRBV11-3 and TRBJ2-7; either TRBD1 or TRBD2 may fit D (5 bases each). The ends were cut back, 5 bases at V and 4 bases at J, with 18 bases in the middle. Germline lookup yields CDR1 SGHNT and CDR2 YENEEA. The CDR3 sequence is 15 residues long. CDR3 in amino acids: CASSPRSTGLYEQYF. The CDR3 DNA reads as TGTGCCAGCAGCCCTAGATCGACGGGGCTATACGAGCAGTACTTC.

V and J are TRBV18 and TRBJ2-1; D unresolved. Germline CDR1 reads KGHSH; CDR2 reads LQKENI. The CDR3 totals 13 residues. V was shortened by 0 bases and J by 9 bases, with 9 bases between the two germline ends. CDR3 sequence (DNA): TGTGCCAGCTCACCACCGGTTGTGGTTGAGCAGTTCTTC. This gives the protein CASSPPVVVEQFF.

V and J are TRBV2 and TRBJ2-6; TRBD1 matches at 11 bases. This CDR3 is 18 amino acids long. V gave up 5 bases and J gave up 2 bases; unmatched junction bases: 8. CDR1 is SNHLY and CDR2 is FYNNEI in the germline V gene. The CDR3 bases are TGTGCCAGCAGTACCCGGACAGGGGGCTACACTGGGGCCAACGTCCTGACTTTC. Its protein is CASSTRTGGYTGANVLTF.

The chain couples TRBV4-3 to TRBJ2-7; possible D gene TRBD2, 6 bases. The germline V gene has CDR1 LGHNA and CDR2 YSLEER. The CDR3 is 16 residues long. V was clipped by 1 base and J by 4 bases, with 17 bases between them. DNA for the CDR3: TGCGCCAGCAGCCAAGTGGGAGGAAGCTTATCTTACGAGCAGTACTTC. Amino acid sequence: CASSQVGGSLSYEQYF.

CDR3 coding DNA: TGCGCCAGCAGCTCGACACCTTCCCAAGAGACCCAGTACTTC. Residues: CASSSTPSQETQYF. This chain links TRBV5-1 with TRBJ2-5; D unresolved. The CDR3 extends over 14 amino acids. Germline V gives CDR1 SGHRS, CDR2 YFSETQ. V lost 3 bases to trimming and J lost 1 base, with 10 bases between them. Using reference TRBV5-1 and TRBJ2-5 for the parts outside the CDR3, the full variable domain is KAGVTQTPRYLIKTRGQQVTLSCSPISGHRSVSWYQQTPGQGLQFLFEYFSETQRNKGNFPGRFSGRQFSNSRSEMNVSTLELGDSALYLCASSSTPSQETQYFGPGTRLLVL.

The V call is TRBV5-4, the J call TRBJ2-2, with D maybe TRBD1 (5 bases). The V and J ends lost 5 bases and 2 bases respectively, with 13 bases between them. This CDR3 is 15 amino acids long. Germline loops: CDR1 SGHNT, CDR2 YYREEE (reference sequence). The DNA of the CDR3 is TGTGCCAGCAGAGGCGACAGCCAAAACACCGGGGAGCTGTTTTTT. It encodes CASRGDSQNTGELFF.

V usage is TRBV6-5 and J usage is TRBJ2-7; 7 bases fit TRBD2. V dropped 0 bases and J dropped 3; count of bases not matched to a gene: 8. The CDR3 runs to 16 residues. CDR1 is MNHEY and CDR2 is SVGAGI in the germline V gene. CDR3: CASSYSGGGLHYEQYF. CDR3 nucleotides: TGTGCCAGCAGTTACTCGGGCGGGGGACTCCACTACGAGCAGTACTTC.

The J gene is TRBJ1-4, the V gene TRBV4-2; TRBD1 is a possible D gene (5 bases). There are 16 residues in the CDR3. Per the germline V gene, CDR1 is LGHNA and CDR2 is YNFKEQ. V lost 0 bases to trimming and J lost 3 bases, with 11 bases between them. The CDR3: CASSQERGFANEKLFF. The CDR3 nucleotides are TGTGCCAGCAGCCAAGAGAGGGGCTTCGCTAATGAAAAACTGTTTTTT.

The rearrangement joins TRBV11-2 to TRBJ1-1, with a possible D match to TRBD1 (5 bases). Per germline, CDR1 SGHAT and CDR2 FQNNGV. V lost 5 bases and J 0 bases, leaving 16 bases between the germline ends. This CDR3 comprises 16 residues. The CDR3 sequence is CASSHPQTAMNTEAFF. For the CDR3, the DNA is TGTGCCAGCAGCCACCCCCAGACAGCCATGAACACTGAAGCTTTCTTT.

This clone was observed a few times. The chain carries TRBV6-5 and TRBJ1-1; D remains ambiguous. Germline assignment: CDR1 MNHEY and CDR2 SVGAGI. V lost 2 bases and J 3 bases, leaving 7 bases between the germline ends. This CDR3 is built from 13 residues. The CDR3: CASSYGVDTEAFF. The CDR3 DNA follows: TGTGCCAGCAGTTACGGGGTGGACACTGAAGCTTTCTTT.

This clone was counted ten times or more. The chain recombines TRBV6-5 with TRBJ1-1, with D tentatively TRBD1 (6 bases). The length of the CDR3 is 14 residues. The germline V gene has CDR1 MNHEY and CDR2 SVGAGI. V was cut by 5 bases and J by 0 bases, with 10 bases left in between. The CDR3 DNA is TGTGCCAGCAGTGGACAGTCCATGAACACTGAAGCTTTCTTT. Translating it yields CASSGQSMNTEAFF.

This chain connects TRBV5-4 to TRBJ1-5; tentative D call: TRBD1 (6 bases). CDR1 and CDR2 (germline): SGHNT, YYREEE (reference sequence). The CDR3 contains 17 residues. The germline V and J ends were trimmed by 4 bases and 4 bases, with 21 bases remaining between them. CDR3 sequence: CASSRGGQTGSNQPQHF. The CDR3 coding sequence is TGTGCCAGCAGCCGGGGAGGCCAGACAGGATCAAATCAGCCCCAGCATTTT.

The gene calls are TRBV5-1 and TRBJ2-7; D is undetermined. Per the germline V gene, CDR1 is SGHRS and CDR2 is YFSETQ. The CDR3 spans 13 residues. Trimming stripped 0 bases from V and 5 bases from J, with 9 bases between. CDR3 sequence (DNA): TGCGCCAGCAGCTTGGTTTCAGGCCACGAGCAGTACTTC. This encodes CASSLVSGHEQYF.